The clone carrying this T cell receptor (beta chain) has only one observation. Its antigen is undetermined. Trimming stripped 3 bases from V and 6 bases from J, with 14 bases between. This CDR3 region has 14 residues. CDR1 is MNHEY and CDR2 is SVGAGI in the germline V gene. The data originate from a study of T cell responses to AZD1222 COVID-19 vaccine. Study-wide points: Two AZD1222 doses significantly raised spike-specific TCR breadth and depth over controls. The peak T cell response came first, and repertoires were sampled only after it. The donor group comprised mostly white British people and more females; the analysis possibly underestimated clonal diversity.

TCRdb keeps only in-frame clones here, not all; method: immunoSEQ multiplex PCR. Of about 140,000 clones in the sample, around 90% were seen once. The receptor's source is an adult who received the MenACWY meningococcal vaccine as a control. This chain connects TRBV6-5 to TRBJ1-1; D unresolved. Source: peripheral blood, taken 28 days after the second dose of the MenACWY control vaccine. Here the CDR3 reads CASSYTLLGAEAFF. The CDR3, as DNA: TGTGCCAGCAGTTATACTTTGCTGGGTGCTGAAGCTTTCTTT.